A selection of T cell receptor beta chains follows, all from one sample in a study of blood T cells in healthy people across ages. TCRdb ran MiXCR on the 5' RACE reads and lists one entry per CDR3 protein. The sample carries just under 550,000 distinct CDR3 sequences, approximately 25% recorded once. These data were likewise used in another study, on T cells of mothers and their children.

The sequencing input was blood. Source of these receptors: a boy under 18 in good health. The CDR3 runs from the conserved cysteine through the conserved F or W. The D gene is left open where the match is weak. Only some rows state a clone size, as once, few, many or a class for expanded clones.

d_call: .; clone_size: .; j_call: TRBJ1-5; v_call: TRBV3-1; cdr3_aa: CASSRGKGSRNQPQHF; cdr3_nt: TGTGCCAGCAGCCGCGGAAAGGGGTCCCGTAATCAGCCCCAGCATTTT
d_call: .; clone_size: many; j_call: TRBJ2-5; v_call: TRBV7-6; cdr3_aa: CASSLQQETQYF; cdr3_nt: TGTGCCAGCAGTTTACAACAAGAGACCCAGTACTTC
d_call: TRBD1; clone_size: .; j_call: TRBJ2-7; v_call: TRBV7-6; cdr3_aa: CASSPGLTGDEQYF; cdr3_nt: TGTGCCAGCAGCCCAGGACTCACAGGGGACGAGCAGTACTTC
d_call: .; clone_size: .; j_call: TRBJ2-1; v_call: TRBV4-3; cdr3_aa: CASSQEPGGQFF; cdr3_nt: TGCGCCAGCAGCCAAGAACCGGGTGGGCAGTTCTTC
d_call: .; clone_size: few; j_call: TRBJ2-7; v_call: TRBV28; cdr3_aa: CASSSFPDSPYEQYF; cdr3_nt: TGTGCCAGCAGTTCGTTCCCGGACAGCCCCTACGAGCAGTACTTC
d_call: .; clone_size: many; j_call: TRBJ2-5; v_call: TRBV20-1; cdr3_aa: CSAGKSYGPQETQYF; cdr3_nt: TGCAGTGCGGGGAAGTCCTACGGTCCCCAAGAGACCCAGTACTTC
d_call: TRBD1; clone_size: .; j_call: TRBJ2-5; v_call: TRBV6-6; cdr3_aa: CASSYPGQGLETQYF; cdr3_nt: TGTGCCAGCAGTTACCCGGGACAGGGGCTGGAGACCCAGTACTTC
d_call: .; clone_size: few; j_call: TRBJ1-4; v_call: TRBV29-1; cdr3_aa: CSVEGGTNEKLFF; cdr3_nt: TGCAGCGTTGAAGGTGGGACTAATGAAAAACTGTTTTTT
d_call: .; clone_size: .; j_call: TRBJ1-3; v_call: TRBV28; cdr3_aa: CASKVGGATGNTIYF; cdr3_nt: TGTGCCAGCAAAGTTGGGGGGGCAACTGGAAACACCATATATTTT
d_call: .; clone_size: .; j_call: TRBJ2-1; v_call: TRBV7-9; cdr3_aa: CASSERRYNEQFF; cdr3_nt: TGTGCCAGCAGCGAAAGGCGGTACAATGAGCAGTTCTTC
d_call: .; clone_size: .; j_call: TRBJ2-1; v_call: TRBV9; cdr3_aa: CASSRPQEEQFF; cdr3_nt: TGTGCCAGCAGCCGACCCCAAGAGGAGCAGTTCTTC
d_call: TRBD1; clone_size: few; j_call: TRBJ1-4; v_call: TRBV4-1; cdr3_aa: CASRNPTGARNEKLFF; cdr3_nt: TGCGCCAGCAGGAACCCGACAGGGGCCCGTAATGAAAAACTGTTTTTT
d_call: .; clone_size: .; j_call: TRBJ2-7; v_call: TRBV7-3; cdr3_aa: CASSFPREQYF; cdr3_nt: TGTGCCAGCAGCTTCCCTAGAGAGCAGTACTTC
d_call: TRBD2; clone_size: .; j_call: TRBJ2-3; v_call: TRBV15; cdr3_aa: CATSRGSPSRGGTDTQYF; cdr3_nt: TGTGCCACCAGCAGAGGGTCCCCTAGCCGGGGGGGAACAGATACGCAGTATTTT
d_call: .; clone_size: .; j_call: TRBJ2-3; v_call: TRBV18; cdr3_aa: CASSPGYQITDTQYF; cdr3_nt: TGTGCCAGCTCACCAGGATATCAGATTACAGATACGCAGTATTTT
d_call: .; clone_size: .; j_call: TRBJ1-5; v_call: TRBV28; cdr3_aa: CASRPDRSDQPQHF; cdr3_nt: TGTGCCAGCAGGCCCGACAGGAGCGATCAGCCCCAGCATTTT
d_call: .; clone_size: .; j_call: TRBJ1-1; v_call: TRBV20-1; cdr3_aa: CSASRAIKNTEAFF; cdr3_nt: TGCAGTGCCTCCAGGGCTATAAAGAACACTGAAGCTTTCTTT
d_call: .; clone_size: few; j_call: TRBJ1-5; v_call: TRBV28; cdr3_aa: CATQRGNQPQHF; cdr3_nt: TGTGCCACCCAGAGGGGGAACCAGCCCCAGCATTTT
d_call: TRBD1; clone_size: few; j_call: TRBJ2-1; v_call: TRBV7-2; cdr3_aa: CASSARTGGMDEQFF; cdr3_nt: TGTGCCAGCAGCGCGAGGACAGGGGGTATGGATGAGCAGTTCTTC
d_call: TRBD1; clone_size: few; j_call: TRBJ1-2; v_call: TRBV25-1; cdr3_aa: CASKNSGGKQGYTF; cdr3_nt: TGTGCCAGCAAAAACTCAGGGGGGAAACAAGGCTACACCTTC
d_call: .; clone_size: once; j_call: TRBJ2-4; v_call: TRBV20-1; cdr3_aa: CSARVSGLLAKNIQYF; cdr3_nt: TGCAGTGCTAGAGTTTCAGGCCTATTAGCCAAAAACATTCAGTACTTC
d_call: TRBD2; clone_size: few; j_call: TRBJ2-1; v_call: TRBV7-3; cdr3_aa: CASSFQRGEYNEQFF; cdr3_nt: TGTGCCAGCAGCTTTCAGCGGGGGGAATACAATGAGCAGTTCTTC
d_call: TRBD2; clone_size: .; j_call: TRBJ2-3; v_call: TRBV28; cdr3_aa: CASSPRYGTSGTADTQYF; cdr3_nt: TGTGCCAGCAGTCCGCGGTACGGGACTAGCGGGACCGCAGATACGCAGTATTTT
d_call: .; clone_size: .; j_call: TRBJ2-3; v_call: TRBV9; cdr3_aa: CASSANSWTTDTQYF; cdr3_nt: TGTGCCAGCAGCGCCAATTCCTGGACCACAGATACGCAGTATTTT
d_call: .; clone_size: .; j_call: TRBJ1-1; v_call: TRBV7-9; cdr3_aa: CASSLTQVETFF; cdr3_nt: TGTGCCAGCAGCCTAACCCAGGTTGAAACTTTCTTT
d_call: TRBD2; clone_size: .; j_call: TRBJ2-3; v_call: TRBV3-1; cdr3_aa: CASRRGLAGGSTDTQYF; cdr3_nt: TGTGCCAGCAGACGGGGACTAGCGGGGGGCAGCACAGATACGCAGTATTTT
d_call: TRBD2; clone_size: few; j_call: TRBJ2-7; v_call: TRBV6-2/TRBV6-3; cdr3_aa: CASLQRGGLSYEQYF; cdr3_nt: TGTGCCAGCCTACAGCGGGGGGGCCTCTCCTACGAGCAGTACTTC
d_call: TRBD2; clone_size: once; j_call: TRBJ2-1; v_call: TRBV2; cdr3_aa: CASSRLAAYNEQFF; cdr3_nt: TGTGCCAGCAGTCGACTAGCGGCCTACAATGAGCAGTTCTTC
d_call: .; clone_size: .; j_call: TRBJ2-5; v_call: TRBV7-3; cdr3_aa: CASSPLGGFQETQYF; cdr3_nt: TGTGCCAGCAGCCCCCTGGGGGGTTTCCAAGAGACCCAGTACTTC
d_call: .; clone_size: .; j_call: TRBJ2-3; v_call: TRBV6-5; cdr3_aa: CASSPTGDTQYF; cdr3_nt: TGTGCCAGCAGCCCAACAGGAGATACGCAGTATTTT
d_call: .; clone_size: .; j_call: TRBJ1-4; v_call: TRBV28; cdr3_aa: CASYTATNEKLFF; cdr3_nt: TGTGCCAGCTACACTGCAACTAATGAAAAACTGTTTTTT
d_call: .; clone_size: .; j_call: TRBJ1-6; v_call: TRBV20-1; cdr3_aa: CSASLGSSYNSPLHF; cdr3_nt: TGCAGTGCTAGTCTGGGTAGCTCCTATAATTCACCCCTCCACTTT
d_call: TRBD2; clone_size: many; j_call: TRBJ2-7; v_call: TRBV7-2; cdr3_aa: CASSFRSGTYEQYF; cdr3_nt: TGTGCCAGCAGCTTTCGGAGCGGGACCTACGAGCAGTACTTC
d_call: TRBD2; clone_size: many; j_call: TRBJ2-5; v_call: TRBV2; cdr3_aa: CAGVLAGVRGETQYF; cdr3_nt: TGTGCCGGAGTACTAGCGGGAGTCCGGGGAGAGACCCAGTACTTC
d_call: TRBD1; clone_size: few; j_call: TRBJ1-1; v_call: TRBV28; cdr3_aa: CASSLGTGAPANTEAFF; cdr3_nt: TGTGCCAGCAGTTTAGGCACAGGGGCCCCAGCGAACACTGAAGCTTTCTTT
d_call: .; clone_size: few; j_call: TRBJ2-6; v_call: TRBV12-3/TRBV12-4; cdr3_aa: CASTSVRLRANVLTF; cdr3_nt: TGTGCCAGCACTTCTGTAAGGCTGAGGGCCAACGTCCTGACTTTC
d_call: .; clone_size: .; j_call: TRBJ2-4; v_call: TRBV10-3; cdr3_aa: CAISVGGADIQYF; cdr3_nt: TGTGCCATCAGTGTCGGGGGCGCGGACATTCAGTACTTC
d_call: .; clone_size: .; j_call: TRBJ2-5; v_call: TRBV20-1; cdr3_aa: CSARDSGEAQYF; cdr3_nt: TGCAGTGCTAGAGATTCGGGGGAGGCCCAGTACTTC
d_call: TRBD2; clone_size: few; j_call: TRBJ2-1; v_call: TRBV29-1; cdr3_aa: CSVDPLADYNEQFF; cdr3_nt: TGCAGCGTTGACCCACTAGCGGACTACAATGAGCAGTTCTTC
d_call: .; clone_size: many; j_call: TRBJ2-3; v_call: TRBV29-1; cdr3_aa: CSAVTRDTQYF; cdr3_nt: TGCAGCGCCGTGACTCGAGATACGCAGTATTTT